This T cell receptor beta chain was sequenced in a study of tumor-infiltrating lymphocytes in primary liver carcinoma. Overall study results and limits: Since the samples were bulk and unsorted, the CD4+ and CD8+ repertoires were not compared.

Details on this clonotype: Antigen: not known.

The length of the CDR3 is 14 residues. V trimming: 5 bases; J trimming: 9 bases; junction bases outside the gene matches: 7. Germline loops: CDR1 SGHRS, CDR2 YFSETQ. Blood RNA came from unsorted whole blood; germline DNA was also extracted. A constant-region primer served to make TCR beta cDNA from 500 to 550 ng total RNA. ARM-PCR was slightly modified, and three nested multiplex PCR rounds with it gave rise to the TCR beta libraries. PCR rounds one and two used TRBV1-TRBV30 forward primers with a C-beta reverse primer for 9 to 10 cycles each. Each CDR3 protein is one row after TCRdb ran MiXCR on the multiplex PCR reads. The sample yields roughly 330,000 distinct CDR3 sequences, around three fifths seen once.

This rearrangement joins TRBV5-1 to TRBJ2-2; 10 nucleotides match TRBD2. The clonotype originates from a man aged 40-49 years with primary liver carcinoma and hepatitis B virus infection. Sequencing was carried out using peripheral blood. CDR3 nucleotide sequence: TGCGCCAGCAGTGGAGCGGGAGGGCCCAGGGAGCTGTTTTTT. This codes for CASSGAGGPRELFF.